This TCR beta chain was sequenced in a study of shared clonotypes between healthy human individuals (dated by TCRdb to about 2020). In terms of the full investigation: The cohort included three men and a couple of women between 18 and 49 years of age. For each donor, three plates each were used for CD4 naive and CD4 memory, two plates were used for CD8 naive, and one plate was used for CD8 memory. The study deeply sequenced blood TCR repertoires of about 5 healthy adults to estimate repertoire size and the extent of clonotype sharing between individuals. Different laboratories and diverse techniques were used to prepare libraries and sequence TCR repertoires, to increase sequencing depth and limit assay-specific biases. Per donor, leukapheresis produced somewhere between about 0.94 and 9 billion PBMCs. What the work shows at the level of the full study, not this receptor alone: Rarefaction of sorted-subset datasets indicated incomplete sequencing despite the large sequencing depth. Sampling was restricted to blood, and TCR repertoires in tissue are likely to differ from TCR repertoires in blood. When several donors were compared, the shared fraction of clonotypes was around 5% for naive CD4, about 4% for naive CD8, roughly 2.5% for memory CD4, and 0.3% to 0.5% for memory CD8. Pairwise subsampling led to the expectation that sequencing depth would affect the degree of clonotype sharing among donors. Because the study included a small number of donors, the genetic and exposure-history diversity represented was limited. Clonotypes shared by all four sorted-subset donors showed higher generation probabilities than non-shared clonotypes. Estimated clonotype richness was generally larger for naive than for memory subsets.

CD8 naive samples consisted of CD45RO-negative cells that were positively selected for CCR7, yielding a CD45RA+CCR7+ population without TemRA cells. Donors were healthy HIV-negative adults with no recently reported acute infections or vaccinations. Every donor was a Caucasian adult living in Nashville, Tennessee, USA. Blood was collected by leukapheresis, and PBMCs were isolated by Ficoll-Histopaque density gradient centrifugation and then cryopreserved in liquid nitrogen vapor phase. Purity and quantity of every magnetically sorted T cell population were checked by analytical flow cytometry. Genomic DNA was isolated from each sorted fraction and quantified by UV absorbance on a Nanodrop 2000c. Using the deep immunoSEQ assay, TCR CDR3 regions were amplified from genomic DNA by multiplex PCR. Genomic DNA extracted from each cell subset was distributed evenly over all wells of several immunoSEQ 96-well plates, and each plate served as one replicate. Each replicate PCR for sorted subsets received 200 ng genomic DNA, equal to roughly 30,000 T cell genomes. Purified libraries were quantified with a Qubit 3.0 fluorometer, sized on a Bioanalyzer 2100, and re-quantified with the KAPA Library Quantification kit. Every immunoSEQ 96-well plate was sequenced on a separate single-read 150-cycle Illumina NextSeq 550 flow cell. Concerning the study's data processing: Because the immunoSEQ output included only junctional sequences and no quality scores, the filtering could not be the same as the filtering used for full-length reads. Sequences were annotated with PyIR, a Python wrapper for IgBLAST v1.9, and V/J genes and CDR3 were assigned using IMGT germline references. Any read was removed if the V/J assignment was weak (E-value above 1e-6), the CDR3 was missing, or the read contained stop codons, out-of-frame junctions, or ambiguous translated residues. A V3J clonotype was defined by an identical inferred V gene, J gene, and CDR3 amino acid sequence. Percentage overlap between repertoires was computed as shared unique clonotypes divided by the size of the smaller repertoire. Repertoire richness was assessed with RTK rarefaction, the Chao1 estimator, and Recon v2.1 estimates of unobserved clonotypes. Generation probabilities for all TCRbeta clonotypes obtained by the gDNA method from four donors were computed using OLGA. What TCRdb holds here is the immuneACCESS table cut down to in-frame rearrangements. Part of the clones is not present; checked against another copy, under half of the missing clones reflect an unresolved V gene, and the others are unexplained. V, J and clone size are those of that table, while D and trimming were read from the DNA. Here the sample has just over 2,000,000 clones; 85% to 95% occur a single time. The ten largest make up roughly 1% of the sample.

Cut back by 5 bases and 2 bases, the V and J ends lie 12 bases apart. The CDR3 holds 15 amino acids from the cysteine to the phenylalanine. Only CDR3 DNA is held: 45 bases, read in frame from base 1. In the germline V gene (reference sequence), CDR1 corresponds to SEHNR and CDR2 to FQNEAQ. To note about this clone: No antigen is known for it. One base away there is no much larger clone; base qualities are not given.

The sequenced sample consisted of naive CD8+ T cells sorted from blood. The cell subset or site label, as the study defines it: CD45RA+CCR7+. The clonotype comes from a man aged 18-30 years in good health. In this chain, TRBV7-9 is recombined with TRBJ2-2; the D gene is possibly TRBD1, with 6 bases matching. The CDR3 has the sequence CASSITGLNTGELFF. At the DNA level, the sequence is TGTGCCAGCAGCATTACAGGGCTAAACACCGGGGAGCTGTTTTTT.